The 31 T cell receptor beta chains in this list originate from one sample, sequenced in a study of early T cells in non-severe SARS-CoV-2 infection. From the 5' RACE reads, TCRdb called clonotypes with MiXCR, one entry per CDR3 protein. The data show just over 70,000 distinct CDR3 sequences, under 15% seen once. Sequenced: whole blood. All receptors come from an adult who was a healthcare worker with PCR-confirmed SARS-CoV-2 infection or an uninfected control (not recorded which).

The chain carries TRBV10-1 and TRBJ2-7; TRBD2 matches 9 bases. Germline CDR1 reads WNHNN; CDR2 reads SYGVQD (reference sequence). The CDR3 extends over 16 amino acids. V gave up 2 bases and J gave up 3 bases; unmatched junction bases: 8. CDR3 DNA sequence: TGCGCCAGCAGTGAGATTGCTAGCGGGACCATCTACGAGCAGTACTTC. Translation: CASSEIASGTIYEQYF.

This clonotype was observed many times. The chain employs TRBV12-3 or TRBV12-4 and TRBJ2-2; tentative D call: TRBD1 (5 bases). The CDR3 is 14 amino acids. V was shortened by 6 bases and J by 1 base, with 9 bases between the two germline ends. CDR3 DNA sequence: TGTGCCAGCAGGAGACAGCGGAACACCGGGGAGCTGTTTTTT. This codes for CASRRQRNTGELFF.

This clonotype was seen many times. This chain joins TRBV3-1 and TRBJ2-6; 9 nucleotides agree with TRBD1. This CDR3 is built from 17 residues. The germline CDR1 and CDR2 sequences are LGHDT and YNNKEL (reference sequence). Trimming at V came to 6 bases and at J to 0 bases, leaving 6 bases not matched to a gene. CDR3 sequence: CASRQGQGPSGANVLTF. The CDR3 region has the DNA TGTGCCAGCAGGCAGGGACAGGGTCCCTCTGGGGCCAACGTCCTGACTTTC.

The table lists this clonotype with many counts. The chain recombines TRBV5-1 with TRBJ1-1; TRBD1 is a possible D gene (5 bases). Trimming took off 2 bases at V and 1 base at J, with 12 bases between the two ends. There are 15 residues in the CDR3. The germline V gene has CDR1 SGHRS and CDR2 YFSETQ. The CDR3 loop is CASSFRGHTNTEAFF. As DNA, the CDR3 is TGCGCCAGCAGCTTTCGAGGACATACGAACACTGAAGCTTTCTTT.

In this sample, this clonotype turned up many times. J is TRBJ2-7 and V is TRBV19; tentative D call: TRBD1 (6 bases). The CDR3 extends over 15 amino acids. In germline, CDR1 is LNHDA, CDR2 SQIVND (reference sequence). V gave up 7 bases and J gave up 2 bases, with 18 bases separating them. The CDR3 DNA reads TGTGCCAGTAATTCGCTCCACAGGGCCCCCTACGAGCAGTACTTC. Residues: CASNSLHRAPYEQYF.

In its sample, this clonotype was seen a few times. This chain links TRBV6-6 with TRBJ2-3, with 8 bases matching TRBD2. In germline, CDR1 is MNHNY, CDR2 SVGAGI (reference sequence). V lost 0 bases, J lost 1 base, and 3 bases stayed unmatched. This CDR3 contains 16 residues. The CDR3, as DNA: TGTGCCAGCAGTTACTCGGCGGGGGGCCGCACAGATACGCAGTATTTT. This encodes CASSYSAGGRTDTQYF.

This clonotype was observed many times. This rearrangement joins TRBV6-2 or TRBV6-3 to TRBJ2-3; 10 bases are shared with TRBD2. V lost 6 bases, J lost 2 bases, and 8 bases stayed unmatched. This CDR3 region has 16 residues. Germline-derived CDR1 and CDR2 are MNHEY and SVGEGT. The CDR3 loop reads CASSPSTSGYTDTQYF. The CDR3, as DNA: TGTGCCAGCAGCCCTTCGACTAGCGGGTACACAGATACGCAGTATTTT.

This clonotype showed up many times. The CDR3 DNA reads TGTGCCAGCAGCTCCCCAGGGTTCCCTCTCGAGCAGTACTTC. Its translation is CASSSPGFPLEQYF. The chain has TRBV11-2 and TRBJ2-7, with TRBD1 as a possible D gene (5 bases). The CDR3 runs to 14 residues. V lost 4 bases, J lost 6 bases, and 16 bases lay in between. CDR1 is SGHAT and CDR2 is FQNNGV in the germline V gene.

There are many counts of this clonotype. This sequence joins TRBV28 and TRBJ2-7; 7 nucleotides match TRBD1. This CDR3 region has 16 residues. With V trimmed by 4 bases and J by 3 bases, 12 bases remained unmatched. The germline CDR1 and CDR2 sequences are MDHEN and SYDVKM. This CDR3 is CASSWEAGTVNYEQYF. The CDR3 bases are TGTGCCAGCAGTTGGGAAGCCGGGACAGTGAACTACGAGCAGTACTTC.

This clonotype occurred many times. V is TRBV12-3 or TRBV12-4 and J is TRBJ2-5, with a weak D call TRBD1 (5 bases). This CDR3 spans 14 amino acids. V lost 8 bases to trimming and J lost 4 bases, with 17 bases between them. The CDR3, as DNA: TGTGCCAGCTTTTCTACAGGATCCGGAGAGACCCAGTACTTC. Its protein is CASFSTGSGETQYF.

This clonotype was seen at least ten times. The CDR3 loop is CASSFQGTEAFF. The CDR3 nucleotides are TGTGCCAGCAGTTTCCAGGGGACTGAAGCTTTCTTT. The chain uses TRBV28 and TRBJ1-1; a possible D gene is TRBD1 (6 bases). The V gene lost 3 bases and the J gene lost 5 bases, with 7 bases spanning the gap. The CDR3 runs to 12 residues. The germline gives CDR1 MDHEN, CDR2 SYDVKM.

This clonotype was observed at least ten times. The CDR3, as DNA: TGTGCCTGGAGTGTCGGCTATAGCAATCAGCCCCAGCATTTT. This sequence encodes CAWSVGYSNQPQHF. The chain uses TRBV30 and TRBJ1-5; D gene unclear. The CDR3 consists of 14 residues. CDR1 is GTSNPN, CDR2 SVGIG, per germline (reference sequence). Trimming shortened V by 0 bases and J by 0 bases, and 6 bases separated the two germline ends.

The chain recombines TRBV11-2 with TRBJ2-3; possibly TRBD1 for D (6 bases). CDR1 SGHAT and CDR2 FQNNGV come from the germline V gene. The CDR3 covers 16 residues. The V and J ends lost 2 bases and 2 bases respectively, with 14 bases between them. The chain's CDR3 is CASSLSTGFNTDTQYF. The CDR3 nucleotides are TGTGCCAGCAGCTTATCCACAGGGTTTAACACAGATACGCAGTATTTT.

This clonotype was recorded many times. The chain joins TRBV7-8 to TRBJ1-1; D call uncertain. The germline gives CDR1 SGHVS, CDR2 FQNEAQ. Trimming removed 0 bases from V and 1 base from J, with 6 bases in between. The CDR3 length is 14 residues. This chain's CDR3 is CASSLAGRNTEAFF. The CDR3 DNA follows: TGTGCCAGCAGCTTAGCAGGGAGGAACACTGAAGCTTTCTTT.

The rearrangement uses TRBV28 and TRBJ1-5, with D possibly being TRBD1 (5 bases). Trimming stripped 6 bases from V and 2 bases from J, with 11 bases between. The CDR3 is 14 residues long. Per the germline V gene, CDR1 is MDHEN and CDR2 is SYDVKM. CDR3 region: CASRTEWRNQPQHF. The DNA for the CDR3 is TGTGCCAGCAGGACAGAGTGGCGCAATCAGCCCCAGCATTTT.

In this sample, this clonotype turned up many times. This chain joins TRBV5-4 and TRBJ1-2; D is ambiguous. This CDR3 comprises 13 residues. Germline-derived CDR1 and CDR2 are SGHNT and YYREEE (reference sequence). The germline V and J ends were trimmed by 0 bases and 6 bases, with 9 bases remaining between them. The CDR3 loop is CASSLVDRDGYTF. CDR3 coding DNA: TGTGCCAGCAGCTTGGTAGATAGGGATGGCTACACCTTC.

CDR3 amino acids: CAWSYRGTEAFF. The DNA of the CDR3 is TGTGCCTGGAGTTACAGGGGCACTGAAGCTTTCTTT. The chain combines TRBV30 with TRBJ1-1; 7 bases align to TRBD1. The trim removed 2 bases at V and 4 bases at J, leaving 1 base unmatched. Germline values: CDR1 GTSNPN, CDR2 SVGIG (reference sequence). The CDR3 is made up of 12 amino acids.

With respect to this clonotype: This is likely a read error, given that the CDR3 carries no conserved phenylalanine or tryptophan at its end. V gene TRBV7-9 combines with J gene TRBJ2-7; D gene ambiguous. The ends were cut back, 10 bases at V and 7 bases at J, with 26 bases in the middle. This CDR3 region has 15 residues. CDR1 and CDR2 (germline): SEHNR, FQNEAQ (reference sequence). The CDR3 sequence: CATIKAGRVFYEQYY. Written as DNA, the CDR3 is TGTGCCACCATCAAAGCTGGCCGGGTGTTCTATGAGCAGTACTAC.

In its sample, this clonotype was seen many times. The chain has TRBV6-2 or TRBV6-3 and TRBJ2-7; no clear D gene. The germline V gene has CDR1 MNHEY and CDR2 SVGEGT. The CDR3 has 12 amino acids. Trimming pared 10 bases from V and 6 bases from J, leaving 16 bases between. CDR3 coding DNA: TGTGCCACTCGGCACTGGTTATCCGAGCAGTACTTC. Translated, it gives CATRHWLSEQYF.

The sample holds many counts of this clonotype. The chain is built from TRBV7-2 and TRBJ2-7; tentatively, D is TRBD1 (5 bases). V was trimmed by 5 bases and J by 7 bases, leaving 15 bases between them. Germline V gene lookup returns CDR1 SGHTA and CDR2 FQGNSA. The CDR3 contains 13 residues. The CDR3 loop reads CASSLRGSGEQYF. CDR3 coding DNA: TGTGCCAGCAGCCTAAGGGGAAGTGGTGAGCAGTACTTC.

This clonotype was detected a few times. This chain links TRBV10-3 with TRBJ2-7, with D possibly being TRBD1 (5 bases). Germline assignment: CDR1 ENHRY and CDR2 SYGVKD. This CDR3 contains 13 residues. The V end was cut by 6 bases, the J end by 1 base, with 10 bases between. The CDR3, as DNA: TGTGCCATCAGAGACAGTAAGTCCTACGAGCAGTACTTC. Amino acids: CAIRDSKSYEQYF.

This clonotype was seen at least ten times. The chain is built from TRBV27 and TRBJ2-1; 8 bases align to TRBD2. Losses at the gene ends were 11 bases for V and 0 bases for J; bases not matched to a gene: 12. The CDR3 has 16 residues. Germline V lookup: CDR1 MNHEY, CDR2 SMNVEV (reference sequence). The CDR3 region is CAAAAIAGSSYNEQFF. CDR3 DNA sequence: TGTGCCGCGGCTGCTATAGCGGGGAGCTCCTACAATGAGCAGTTCTTC.

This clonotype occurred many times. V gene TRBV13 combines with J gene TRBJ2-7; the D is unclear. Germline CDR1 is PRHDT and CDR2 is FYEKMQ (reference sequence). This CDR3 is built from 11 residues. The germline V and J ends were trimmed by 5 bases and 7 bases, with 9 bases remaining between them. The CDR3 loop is CASSLLGEQYF. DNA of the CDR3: TGTGCCAGCAGCCTCTTGGGGGAGCAGTACTTC.

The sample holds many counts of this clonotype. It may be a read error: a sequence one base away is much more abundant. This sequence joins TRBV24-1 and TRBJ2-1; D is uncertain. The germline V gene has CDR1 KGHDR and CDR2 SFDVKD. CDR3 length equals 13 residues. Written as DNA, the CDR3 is TGTGCCACCAGTGAGCCGAACATCAATGCGCAGTTCTTC. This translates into CATSEPNINAQFF.

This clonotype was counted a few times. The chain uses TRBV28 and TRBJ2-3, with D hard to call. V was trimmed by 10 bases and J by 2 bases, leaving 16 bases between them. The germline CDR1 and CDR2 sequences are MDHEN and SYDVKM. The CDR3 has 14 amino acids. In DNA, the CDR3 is TGTGCCATACAAACTCCAGGAATCACAGATACGCAGTATTTT. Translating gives CAIQTPGITDTQYF. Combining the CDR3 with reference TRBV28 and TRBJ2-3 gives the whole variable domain DVKVTQSSRYLVKRTGEKVFLECVQDMDHENMFWYRQDPGLGLRLIYFSYDVKMKEKGDIPEGYSVSREKKERFSLILESASTNQTSMYLCAIQTPGITDTQYFGPGTRLTVL.

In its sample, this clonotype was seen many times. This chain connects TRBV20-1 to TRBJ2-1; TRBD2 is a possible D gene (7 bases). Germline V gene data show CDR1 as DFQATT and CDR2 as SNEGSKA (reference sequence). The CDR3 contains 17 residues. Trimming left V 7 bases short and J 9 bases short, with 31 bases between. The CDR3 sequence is CSVRGALGLRDFGEQFF. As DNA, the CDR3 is TGCAGTGTTCGGGGGGCACTAGGGCTGAGGGACTTCGGTGAGCAGTTCTTC.

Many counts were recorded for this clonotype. The CDR3 protein is CASSPKSGRGEQYF. DNA for the CDR3: TGTGCCAGCAGCCCAAAGTCGGGCAGGGGCGAGCAGTACTTC. The chain recombines TRBV7-2 with TRBJ2-7, with a tentative D call TRBD1 (6 bases). Germline assignment: CDR1 SGHTA and CDR2 FQGNSA. This CDR3 spans 14 amino acids. V lost 5 bases to trimming and J lost 6 bases, with 17 bases between them.

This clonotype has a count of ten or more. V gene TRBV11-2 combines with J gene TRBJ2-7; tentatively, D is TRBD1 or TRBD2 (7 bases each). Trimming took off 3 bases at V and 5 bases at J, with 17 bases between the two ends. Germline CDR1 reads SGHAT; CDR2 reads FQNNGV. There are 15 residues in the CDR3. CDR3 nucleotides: TGTGCCAGCAGCTTCAGGGGGGGGCCCCCCAACGAGCAGTACTTC. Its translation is CASSFRGGPPNEQYF.

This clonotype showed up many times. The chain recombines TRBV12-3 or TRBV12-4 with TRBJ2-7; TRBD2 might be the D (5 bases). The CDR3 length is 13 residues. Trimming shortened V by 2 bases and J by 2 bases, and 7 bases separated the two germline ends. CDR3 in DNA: TGTGCCAGCAGTTTATGGACTGCCTACGAGCAGTACTTC. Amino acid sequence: CASSLWTAYEQYF.

In nucleotides, the CDR3 is TGTGCCAGCAGCATGAATTCGAACACTGAAGCTTTCTTT. Translation gives CASSMNSNTEAFF. The chain employs TRBV12-3 or TRBV12-4 and TRBJ1-1; D is unresolved. V was shortened by 6 bases and J by 1 base, with 9 bases between the two germline ends. This CDR3 spans 13 amino acids.

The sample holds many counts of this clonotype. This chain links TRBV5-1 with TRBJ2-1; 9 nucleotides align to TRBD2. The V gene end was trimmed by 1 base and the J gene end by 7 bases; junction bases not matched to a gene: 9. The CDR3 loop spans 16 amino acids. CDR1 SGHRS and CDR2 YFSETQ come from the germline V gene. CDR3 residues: CASSLQVSGRPNEQFF. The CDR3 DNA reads TGCGCCAGCAGCTTGCAGGTGAGCGGGAGGCCGAATGAGCAGTTCTTC.